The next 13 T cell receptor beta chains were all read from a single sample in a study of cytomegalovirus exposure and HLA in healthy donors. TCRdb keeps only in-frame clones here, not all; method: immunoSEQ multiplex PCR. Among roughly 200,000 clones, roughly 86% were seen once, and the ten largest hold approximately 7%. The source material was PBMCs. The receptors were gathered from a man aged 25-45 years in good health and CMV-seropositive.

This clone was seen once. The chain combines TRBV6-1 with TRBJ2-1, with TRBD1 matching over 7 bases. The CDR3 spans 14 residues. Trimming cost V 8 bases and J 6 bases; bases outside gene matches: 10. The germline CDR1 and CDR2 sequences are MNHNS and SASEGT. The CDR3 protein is CASATGRTSNEQFF. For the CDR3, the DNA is TGTGCCAGCGCGACAGGGAGAACGAGCAATGAGCAGTTCTTC.

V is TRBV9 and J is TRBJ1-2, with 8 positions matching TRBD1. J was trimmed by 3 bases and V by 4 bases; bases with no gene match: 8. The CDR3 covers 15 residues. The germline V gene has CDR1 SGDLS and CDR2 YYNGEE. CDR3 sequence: CASSISGGAHYGYTF. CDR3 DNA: TGTGCCAGCAGCATATCAGGGGGCGCACACTATGGCTACACCTTC.

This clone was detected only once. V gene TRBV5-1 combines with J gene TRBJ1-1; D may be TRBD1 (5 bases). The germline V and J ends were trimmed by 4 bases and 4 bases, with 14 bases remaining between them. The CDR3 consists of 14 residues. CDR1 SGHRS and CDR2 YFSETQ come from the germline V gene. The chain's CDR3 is CASSQGDLGTEAFF. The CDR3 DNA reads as TGCGCCAGCAGCCAGGGTGATTTGGGCACTGAAGCTTTCTTT.

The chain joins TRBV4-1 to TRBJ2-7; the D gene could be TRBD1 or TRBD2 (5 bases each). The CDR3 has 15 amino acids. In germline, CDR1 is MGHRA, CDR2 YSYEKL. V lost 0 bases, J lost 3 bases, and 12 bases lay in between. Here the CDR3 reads CASSQDQWGYYEQYF. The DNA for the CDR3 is TGCGCCAGCAGCCAAGATCAGTGGGGGTACTACGAGCAGTACTTC.

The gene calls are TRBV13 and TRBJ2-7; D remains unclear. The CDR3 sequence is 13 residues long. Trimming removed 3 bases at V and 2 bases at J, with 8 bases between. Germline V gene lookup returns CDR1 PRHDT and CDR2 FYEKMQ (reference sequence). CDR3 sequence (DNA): TGTGCCAGCAGCTTGAACGGTCCCTACGAGCAGTACTTC. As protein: CASSLNGPYEQYF. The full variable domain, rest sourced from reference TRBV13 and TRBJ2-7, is AAGVIQSPRHLIKEKRETATLKCYPIPRHDTVYWYQQGPGQDPQFLISFYEKMQSDKGSIPDRFSAQQFSDYHSELNMSSLELGDSALYFCASSLNGPYEQYFGPGTRLTVT.

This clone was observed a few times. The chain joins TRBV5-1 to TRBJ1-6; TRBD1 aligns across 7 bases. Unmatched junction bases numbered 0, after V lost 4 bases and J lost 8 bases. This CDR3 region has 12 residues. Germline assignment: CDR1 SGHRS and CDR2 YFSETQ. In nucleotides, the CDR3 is TGCGCCAGCAGCCAGGGGGATTCACCCCTCCACTTT. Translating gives CASSQGDSPLHF.

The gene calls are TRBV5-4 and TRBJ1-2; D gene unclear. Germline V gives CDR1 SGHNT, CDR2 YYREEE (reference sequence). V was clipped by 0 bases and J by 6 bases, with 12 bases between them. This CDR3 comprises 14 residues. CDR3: CASSLGRDLDGYTF. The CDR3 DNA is TGTGCCAGCAGCTTGGGACGGGATCTGGATGGCTACACCTTC.

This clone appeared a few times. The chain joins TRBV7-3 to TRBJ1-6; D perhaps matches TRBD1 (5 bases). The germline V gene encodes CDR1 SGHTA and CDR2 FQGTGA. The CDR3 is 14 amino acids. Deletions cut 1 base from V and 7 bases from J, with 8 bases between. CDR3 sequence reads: CASSLMRGNSPLHF. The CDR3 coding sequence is TGTGCCAGCAGCTTAATGAGGGGAAATTCACCCCTCCACTTT.

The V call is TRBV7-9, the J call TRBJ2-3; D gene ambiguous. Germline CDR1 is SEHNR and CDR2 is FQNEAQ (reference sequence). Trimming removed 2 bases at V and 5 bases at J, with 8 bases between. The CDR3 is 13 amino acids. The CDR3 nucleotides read TGTGCCAGCAGCTTAAGCTCGGGAGATACGCAGTATTTT. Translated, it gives CASSLSSGDTQYF.

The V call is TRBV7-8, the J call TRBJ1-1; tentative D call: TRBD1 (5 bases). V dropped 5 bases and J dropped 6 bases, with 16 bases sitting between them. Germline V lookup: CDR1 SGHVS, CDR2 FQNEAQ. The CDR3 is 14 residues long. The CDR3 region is CASSASRDWPEAFF. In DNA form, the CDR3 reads TGTGCCAGCAGCGCAAGCAGGGATTGGCCTGAAGCTTTCTTT.

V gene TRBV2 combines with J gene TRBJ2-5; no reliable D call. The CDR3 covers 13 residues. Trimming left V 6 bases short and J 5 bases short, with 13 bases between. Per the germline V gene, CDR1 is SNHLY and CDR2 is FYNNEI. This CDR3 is CASRDWDFETQYF. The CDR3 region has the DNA TGTGCCAGCAGAGACTGGGATTTCGAGACCCAGTACTTC.

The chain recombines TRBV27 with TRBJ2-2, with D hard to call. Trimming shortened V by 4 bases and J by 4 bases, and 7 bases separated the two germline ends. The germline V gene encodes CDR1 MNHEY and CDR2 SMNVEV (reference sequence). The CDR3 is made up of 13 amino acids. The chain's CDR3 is CASSWIRTGELFF. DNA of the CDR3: TGTGCCAGCAGTTGGATCCGCACCGGGGAGCTGTTTTTT.

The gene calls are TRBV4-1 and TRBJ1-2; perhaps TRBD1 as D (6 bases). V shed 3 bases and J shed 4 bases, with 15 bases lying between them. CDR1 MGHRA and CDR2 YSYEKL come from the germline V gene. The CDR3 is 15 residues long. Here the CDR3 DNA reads TGCGCCAGCAGCCATGGAGGGGGTTCCTTCTATGGCTACACCTTC. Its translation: CASSHGGGSFYGYTF.